This TCR beta chain was captured in a study of spatial heterogeneity in lung cancer. Study information: Each distinct TCR and UMI combination averaged more than ten appearances in raw reads.

TCRdb analysed the 5' RACE reads with MiXCR anew, one entry per CDR3 protein. This table holds around 20,000 distinct CDR3 sequences, 7% to 8% found once. This clonotype was seen at least ten times. Its antigen is as yet unknown. Study-level results: About 6.5% of tumor T cells for alpha chains and roughly 12% for beta chains were estimated to be covered. The study found that expanded intratumoral alpha and beta TCR counts tracked tumor mutation counts.

Time point described: sample taken at primary tumor resection. The donors were 65 to 85 patients with non-small cell lung cancer that was early-stage and untreated. No cells were sorted before sequencing. The whole RNA sequenced was extracted from tumor, nontumor lung or frozen PBMC. The CDR3 contains 14 residues. Germline CDR1 is SGDLS and CDR2 is YYNGEE. J lost 4 bases, V lost 6 bases, and 6 bases had no gene match. The clonotype was recovered from a female donor with early-stage non-small cell lung cancer. The sample in question was lung tumor tissue, obtained at surgery. V and J are TRBV9 and TRBJ2-2, with TRBD1 identical over 7 bases. This chain's CDR3 is CASTRGPSTGELFF. DNA for the CDR3: TGTGCCAGCACAAGGGGGCCCAGCACCGGGGAGCTGTTTTTT.